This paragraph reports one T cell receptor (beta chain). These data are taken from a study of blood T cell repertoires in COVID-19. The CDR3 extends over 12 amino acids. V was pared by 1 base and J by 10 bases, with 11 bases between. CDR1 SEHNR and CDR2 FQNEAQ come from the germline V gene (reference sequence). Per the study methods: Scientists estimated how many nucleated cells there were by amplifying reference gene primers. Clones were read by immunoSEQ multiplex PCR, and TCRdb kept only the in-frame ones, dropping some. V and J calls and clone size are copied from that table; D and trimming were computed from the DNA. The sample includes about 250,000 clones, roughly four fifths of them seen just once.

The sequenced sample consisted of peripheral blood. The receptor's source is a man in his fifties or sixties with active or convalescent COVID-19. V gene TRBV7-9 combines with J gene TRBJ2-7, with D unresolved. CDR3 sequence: CASSLEVRSQYF. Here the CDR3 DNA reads TGTGCCAGCAGCTTAGAAGTGAGGTCCCAGTACTTC.